This T cell receptor beta chain stems from a study of beta chain features in type 1 diabetes (dated by TCRdb to the late 2010s). Regarding the research as a whole: Mean age, gender distribution, total cell number and subset yield did not differ between patients and healthy donors. The study compared the TCRB repertoires of sorted circulating CD4+ T cell subsets in recently diagnosed type 1 diabetes patients with those in matched healthy donors. A total of 107,917,701 sorted cells were examined across all samples, and RNA yield correlated strongly with the number of cells per subset. Naive and central memory subsets were obtained from all 30 or so donors, but regulatory and stem cell-like memory subsets were isolated from only 8 patients and roughly eight healthy donors. The research as a whole found: Because the HLA sub-analyses included only small numbers of individuals, any influence of HLA type on TCRB rearrangement was left unresolved. Naive, central memory and regulatory TCRB repertoires appeared to be more similar among patients than among healthy donors. PCR may preferentially amplify shorter templates, but because patient and control samples were amplified and corrected together, any resulting skew would affect both groups equally. At VDJ recombination sites, type 1 diabetes patients had fewer insertions and more deleted nucleotides, which implies abnormalities in thymic rearrangement. Sequencing cDNA rather than genomic DNA could over-represent highly expressing activated cells, although activation and CD3 levels did not differ between groups. Type 1 diabetes patients showed a moderate but significant shortening of TCRB CDR3 length in all four CD4+ subsets.

Only a few counts were recorded for this clone. The clone's antigen remains unknown. Base quality data are lacking; no much larger clone is found one base away. The entire isolated RNA was reverse transcribed using the High Capacity cDNA Reverse Transcription Kit, and thus expressed TCRB transcripts were sequenced. Naive, central memory and regulatory T cell samples underwent deep immunoSEQ sequencing, averaging approximately 3.3 million total reads per sample. Sorted cells were lysed in RLT buffer, and RNA was extracted using DNase-treated RNeasy Micro or Mini kits according to cell number. Each cell subset was processed separately to prevent cross-contamination, with patient and healthy donor samples processed together. The immunoSEQ multiplex PCR was used to amplify TCRB sequences from cDNA, yielding 87-bp fragments that span the CDR3 region. Sequencing of the amplicons was done on the Illumina HiSeq platform. The study's processing was this. Synthetic template baselines were used to correct PCR bias computationally, reads within Hamming distance 2 were collapsed, and singletons that could not be merged were discarded. Reads were aligned against IMGT so that V, D and J genes, CDR3 length and insertions or deletions at six rearrangement sites could be assigned. Within each subset, clonotype counts were normalized to sorted cell number, and only after that were true diversity and Gini coefficients computed with the tcR R package. The overlap coefficient, calculated on TCRB nucleotide sequences, was used to measure repertoire sharing. As a proxy for the pre-selection repertoire, out-of-frame TCRB sequences from naive cells were analyzed. The immuneACCESS repertoire file appears here via TCRdb, limited to in-frame rearrangements. These files lack a portion of the clones; in checked studies, under half of the deficit traces to unresolved V genes, and the cause of the others is not known. V and J calls and clone size are given by that table; D and trimming were obtained from the DNA. For this sample there are 620,000 or so clones; 15% to 18% appear just once. The ten largest clones add up to roughly 0.098% of the sample.

Including the terminal cysteine and phenylalanine, the CDR3 comprises 15 residues. Here the CDR3 DNA is all that survives: 45 bases in frame from base 1. Cut back by 5 bases and 4 bases, the V and J ends lie 18 bases apart. From the germline V gene, CDR1 is SGHRS and CDR2 is YFSETQ. A single peripheral blood draw of about 116 mL on average was collected from each donor into heparinised tubes. Naive, central memory, regulatory and stem cell-like memory CD4+ T cells were sorted on a BD FACSAria II using a panel including CD45RO, CCR7, CD25, CD127, CD95 and CD27. A purity above 98% was achieved for all sorted populations. PBMCs were separated immediately by Lymphoprep density gradient centrifugation and were stained directly, without being cultured. To minimize batch effects, samples were stained and sorted in pairs, one healthy donor with one patient per experiment.

The rearrangement combines TRBV5-1 with TRBJ1-2; a weak D assignment points to TRBD1 (6 bases agree). The sequence was obtained from a man aged 18 to 30 in good health. Material for sequencing was naive CD4+ T cells from blood. Explained via the paper, the cell subset or site label denotes: true naive CD4+ T cells. The sequenced DNA is TGCGCCAGCAGAGCAGGGGAGGGGCGAAGCTATGGCTACACCTTC. It translates to CASRAGEGRSYGYTF.